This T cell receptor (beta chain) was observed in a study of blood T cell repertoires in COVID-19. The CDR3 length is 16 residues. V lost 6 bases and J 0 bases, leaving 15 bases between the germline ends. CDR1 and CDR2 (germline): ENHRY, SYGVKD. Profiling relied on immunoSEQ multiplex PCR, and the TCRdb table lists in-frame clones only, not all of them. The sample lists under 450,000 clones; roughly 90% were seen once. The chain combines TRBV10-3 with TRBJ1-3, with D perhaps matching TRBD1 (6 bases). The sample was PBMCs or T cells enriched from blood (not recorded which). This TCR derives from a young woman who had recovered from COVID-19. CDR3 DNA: TGTGCCATCAGAGGGGACACGACAAGCTCTGGAAACACCATATATTTT. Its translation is CAIRGDTTSSGNTIYF.